This T cell receptor beta chain stems from a study of blood T cells in healthy people across ages. This clonotype turned up a few times. The J segment lost 1 base and the V segment lost 0 bases, leaving 5 bases of the junction unmatched. The V gene's germline CDR1 is DFQATT and CDR2 SNEGSKA (reference sequence). The CDR3 is 17 amino acids. A second PCR of roughly 6 to 12 cycles used a sample-barcoded 5' primer and a J-beta primer mix. A template-switch adaptor that had 12 random nucleotides put a tag on each cDNA molecule. TCRdb reanalysed the 5' RACE reads using MiXCR and keeps one entry per CDR3 protein. The repertoire holds around 620,000 distinct CDR3 sequences, 25% to 30% seen once, with less than 20% in the top ten.

The TCR comes from a woman in her seventies in good health. Sequences were obtained from blood. The V and J genes are TRBV20-1 and TRBJ2-3; TRBD2 matches at 12 bases. CDR3 region: CSARDARLAGGTDTQYF. The CDR3 region has the DNA TGCAGTGCTAGAGATGCAAGACTAGCGGGGGGCACAGATACGCAGTATTTT.